This T cell receptor beta chain was profiled in a study of shared clonotypes between healthy human individuals. Germline values: CDR1 SNHLY, CDR2 FYNNEI. The CDR3 runs 14 residues. Trimming left V 11 bases short and J 0 bases short, with 15 bases between. It was across several immunoSEQ plates that each subset's genomic DNA was evenly split. TCRdb's copy holds only in-frame clones and misses some; the assay was immunoSEQ multiplex PCR. Here the sample spans about 2,500,000 clones, about 92% being singletons. This clonotype originated in a man aged 18 to 35 in good health. The chain couples TRBV2 to TRBJ2-3, with D possibly TRBD2 on 6 matching bases. Sequencing was performed on naive CD4+ T cells sorted from blood. Subset indicated: CD45RA+ positively selected. This CDR3 is CASSRGLSTDTQYF. The CDR3 nucleotides read TGTGCCTCCTCTAGGGGACTTAGCACAGATACGCAGTATTTT.